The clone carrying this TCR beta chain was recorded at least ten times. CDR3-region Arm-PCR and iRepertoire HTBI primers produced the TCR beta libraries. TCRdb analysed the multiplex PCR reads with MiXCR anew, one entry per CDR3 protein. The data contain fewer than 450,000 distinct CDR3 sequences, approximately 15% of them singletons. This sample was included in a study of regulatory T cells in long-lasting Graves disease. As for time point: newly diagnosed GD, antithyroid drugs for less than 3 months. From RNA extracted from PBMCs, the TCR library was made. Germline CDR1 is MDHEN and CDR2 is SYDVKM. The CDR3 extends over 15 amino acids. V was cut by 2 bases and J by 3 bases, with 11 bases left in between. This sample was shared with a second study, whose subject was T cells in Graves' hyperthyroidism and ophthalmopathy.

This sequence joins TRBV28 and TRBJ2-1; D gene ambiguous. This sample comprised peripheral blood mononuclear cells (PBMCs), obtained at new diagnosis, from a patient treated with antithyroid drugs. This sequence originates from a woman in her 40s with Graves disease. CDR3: CASSLRLGSYNEQFF. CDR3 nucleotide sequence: TGTGCCAGCAGTTTAAGGCTGGGCAGCTACAATGAGCAGTTCTTC.